In this sample, the clone carrying this TCR beta chain turned up once. Its antigen is undetermined. This sample's RNA came from whole unsorted tissue. Distant lung tissue was collected more than 3 cm away from the tumor edge. This sample is drawn from a study of tumor and adjacent non-tumor tissue in lung cancer. About the research overall: Stage I to III disease affected ten to eleven men and 5 women aged about 31 to 76. Samples averaged about 4.17 million productive TCRbeta reads each.

TCRbeta libraries were built with three rounds of nested PCR, modified from ARM-PCR. From the multiplex PCR reads, TCRdb called clonotypes with MiXCR, one entry per CDR3 protein. Among approximately 110,000 distinct CDR3 sequences, around 57% were seen once, and the ten largest hold around a fifth. Germline V gene data show CDR1 as MNHEY and CDR2 as SVGAGI. V was clipped by 9 bases and J by 1 base, with 16 bases between them. The CDR3 has 15 amino acids. Study outcomes and limitations: Patients with more diverse tumor TCRs had worse survival. TCR diversity was significantly greater in tumor than normal lung tissue.

The TCR sequence derives from a man aged 55 to 70 with non-small cell lung cancer. The chain employs TRBV6-5 and TRBJ2-4, with D perhaps TRBD1 or TRBD2 (5 bases each). Input material: distant non-tumor lung tissue. CDR3 sequence: CASTRGGLAKNIQYF. CDR3 coding DNA: TGTGCCAGTACTCGGGGCGGTCTCGCCAAAAACATTCAGTACTTC.